Listed here are 27 T cell receptor beta chains from one sample, sequenced in a study of technical replicates of blood from a few donors. Here immunoSEQ multiplex PCR was the method, and the copy in TCRdb shows in-frame clones only, minus some. The data show 75,000 to 95,000 clones, around 94% seen once. The sample comprised T cells isolated from PBMCs. The receptors shown here come from a human donor in good health.

The chain combines TRBV7-9 with TRBJ1-5; D perhaps matches TRBD1 (5 bases). Trimming pared 5 bases from V and 3 bases from J, leaving 11 bases between. This CDR3 contains 14 residues. From germline, CDR1 is SEHNR and CDR2 FQNEAQ (reference sequence). The CDR3 region is CASSLGGVNQPQHF. The CDR3 DNA follows: TGTGCCAGCAGCCTGGGAGGGGTCAATCAGCCCCAGCATTTT.

The chain is built from TRBV5-4 and TRBJ1-2; possible D gene TRBD1, 6 bases. V lost 3 bases, J lost 2 bases, and 14 bases lay in between. Germline loops: CDR1 SGHNT, CDR2 YYREEE (reference sequence). CDR3 length: 15 amino acids. CDR3 in DNA: TGTGCCAGCAGCTCCTCCGGGACAACCAACTATGGCTACACCTTC. Encoded protein: CASSSSGTTNYGYTF.

This clone was detected once. The same CDR3 also results from other DNA sequences found in this sample. The chain links TRBV9 to TRBJ2-7; 7 nucleotides align to TRBD2. Germline trimming cut 2 bases from V and 2 bases from J; bases unmatched to any gene: 7. CDR1 and CDR2 from the germline V gene are SGDLS and YYNGEE. This CDR3 region has 15 residues. The CDR3 nucleotides read TGTGCCAGCAGCGTGGGGCTAGCGGTGACCTACGAGCAGTACTTC. Its protein product is CASSVGLAVTYEQYF.

A remark on this clone: The same CDR3 is also encoded by other DNA sequences in this sample. The chain has TRBV4-1 and TRBJ2-5, with D perhaps TRBD2 (5 bases). V lost 6 bases and J 1 base, leaving 21 bases between the germline ends. CDR3 length: 17 amino acids. Germline CDR1 MGHRA, CDR2 YSYEKL. CDR3 DNA sequence: TGCGCCAGCAGTCAAACCGCCCTCGGACTGGCCCAAGAGACCCAGTACTTC. Its translation is CASSQTALGLAQETQYF.

This chain uses TRBV29-1 with TRBJ2-5, with 7 nucleotides matching TRBD2. V was clipped by 8 bases and J by 4 bases; unmatched bases: 10. There are 13 residues in the CDR3. Germline V gene sequence: CDR1 SQVTM, CDR2 ANQGSEA. The CDR3 protein is CSHGGRVIETQYF. CDR3 bases: TGCAGCCACGGAGGGAGGGTTATAGAGACCCAGTACTTC.

The chain recombines TRBV6-6 with TRBJ2-1; 7 nucleotides align to TRBD2. In germline, CDR1 is MNHNY, CDR2 SVGAGI (reference sequence). Trimming took 5 bases from V and 2 from J; bases not matched to a gene: 6. The length of the CDR3 is 15 residues. For the CDR3, the DNA is TGTGCCAGCAGTAGAGCGGGGTCCCCCTACAATGAGCAGTTCTTC. Encoded protein: CASSRAGSPYNEQFF.

This chain joins TRBV28 and TRBJ2-1; 8 bases match TRBD1. There are 16 residues in the CDR3. V was clipped by 5 bases and J by 0 bases; unmatched bases: 6. From germline, CDR1 is MDHEN and CDR2 SYDVKM. CDR3 in amino acids: CASSRRTGSSYNEQFF. The CDR3 DNA reads TGTGCCAGCAGTCGACGGACAGGGAGCTCCTACAATGAGCAGTTCTTC.

This clone was seen only once. V gene TRBV6-1 combines with J gene TRBJ2-7; TRBD1 agrees at 8 bases. The V segment lost 4 bases and the J segment 6 bases; nucleotides outside the gene matches: 5. Germline V gene data show CDR1 as MNHNS and CDR2 as SASEGT. CDR3 length: 13 amino acids. CDR3 coding DNA: TGTGCCAGCAGTGCACGGACAGGGACCGAGCAGTACTTC. It yields the protein CASSARTGTEQYF.

V usage is TRBV28 and J usage is TRBJ1-1, with TRBD1 matching over 8 bases. Germline V lookup: CDR1 MDHEN, CDR2 SYDVKM. CDR3 length: 15 amino acids. Trimming took 6 bases from V and 5 from J; bases not matched to a gene: 11. The CDR3 sequence: CASRGMQGARTEAFF. In DNA, the CDR3 is TGTGCCAGCAGAGGGATGCAGGGGGCAAGAACTGAAGCTTTCTTT.

The chain is built from TRBV4-1 and TRBJ2-5; 10 positions agree with TRBD2. The ends lost 4 bases at V and 4 bases at J; junction bases unmatched: 6. This CDR3 is built from 15 residues. CDR1 is MGHRA, CDR2 YSYEKL, per germline. In DNA, the CDR3 is TGCGCCAGCAGCCCTAGCGGGAGATTAGGAGAGACCCAGTACTTC. Protein product: CASSPSGRLGETQYF.

This rearrangement joins TRBV9 to TRBJ2-2, with TRBD1 matching over 7 bases. The CDR3 sequence is 15 residues long. After removal of 1 base from V and 6 bases from J, the junction contained 6 bases not matched to a gene. In germline, CDR1 is SGDLS, CDR2 YYNGEE. CDR3 sequence reads: CASSVNRGNSGELFF. The CDR3 nucleotides are TGTGCCAGCAGCGTAAACAGGGGAAATTCCGGGGAGCTGTTTTTT.

The chain recombines TRBV9 with TRBJ1-4; perhaps TRBD1 as D (6 bases). Trimming removed 4 bases from V and 8 bases from J, with 12 bases in between. CDR1 SGDLS and CDR2 YYNGEE come from the germline V gene. The CDR3 totals 13 residues. This CDR3 is CASSQGSGEKLFF. The CDR3 coding sequence is TGTGCCAGCAGCCAGGGGTCGGGGGAAAAACTGTTTTTT.

The chain carries TRBV6-5 and TRBJ1-2, with 7 nucleotides matching TRBD1. The germline V gene has CDR1 MNHEY and CDR2 SVGAGI. Unmatched junction bases numbered 4, after V lost 1 base and J lost 8 bases. This CDR3 has 13 amino acids. The chain's CDR3 is CASSYWDSYGYTF. For the CDR3, the DNA is TGTGCCAGCAGTTACTGGGACAGCTACGGCTACACCTTC.

This clone was found a few times. The genes are TRBV9 and TRBJ1-1; D remains unclear. The CDR3 has 12 residues. Trimming shortened V by 3 bases and J by 11 bases, and 14 bases separated the two germline ends. The germline gives CDR1 SGDLS, CDR2 YYNGEE. The CDR3 coding sequence is TGTGCCAGCAGCGCGAGGGCCCCGCGGGCTTTCTTT. This gives the protein CASSARAPRAFF. The entire variable domain, with the rest obtained from reference TRBV9 and TRBJ1-1, is as follows: DSGVTQTPKHLITATGQRVTLRCSPRSGDLSVYWYQQSLDQGLQFLIQYYNGEERAKGNILERFSAQQFPDLHSELNLSSLELGDSALYFCASSARAPRAFFGQGTRLTVV.

This clone appeared a single time. Its ends do not fully match the called genes, so a read error is possible. CDR3 sequence (DNA): TGTGCCAGCAGCGCGTCGACAGGGGGCAAACAGCCCCAGCATTTT. Encoded protein: CASSASTGGKQPQHF. This chain connects TRBV27 to TRBJ1-5; 10 bases agree with TRBD1. The germline V gene encodes CDR1 MNHEY and CDR2 SMNVEV (reference sequence). The CDR3 runs 15 residues.

The rearrangement uses TRBV7-9 and TRBJ2-6; D possibly corresponds to TRBD1 (5 bases). Between the trimmed V and J ends, which lost 5 bases and 0 bases, there was a span of 5 bases. CDR1 and CDR2 from the germline V gene are SEHNR and FQNEAQ (reference sequence). CDR3 length: 14 amino acids. In DNA, the CDR3 is TGTGCCAGCAGCGACAGCTCTGGGGCCAACGTCCTGACTTTC. Protein sequence: CASSDSSGANVLTF.

The V call is TRBV5-1, the J call TRBJ2-7; unclear D gene. CDR3 length: 14 residues. Trimming removed 0 bases at V and 4 bases at J, with 11 bases between. Germline V CDR1 and CDR2: SGHRS, YFSETQ. The CDR3 DNA reads as TGCGCCAGCAGCTTGGCTGGCGGAGTTTACGAGCAGTACTTC. It codes for CASSLAGGVYEQYF.

V and J are TRBV2 and TRBJ2-5; TRBD1 matches 8 bases. The junction had 8 bases not matched to a gene; V was cut back by 6 bases and J by 5 bases. The CDR3 is made up of 14 amino acids. From germline, CDR1 is SNHLY and CDR2 FYNNEI. DNA of the CDR3: TGTGCCAGCAGAAAAGACAGGGGATCGGAGACCCAGTACTTC. Protein product: CASRKDRGSETQYF.

The chain combines TRBV28 with TRBJ2-1; D may be TRBD2 (6 bases). The CDR3 is 21 residues long. Germline loops: CDR1 MDHEN, CDR2 SYDVKM. The V gene lost 3 bases and the J gene lost 0 bases, with 27 bases spanning the gap. The CDR3 sequence is CASSLRWGRTGRPSSYNEQFF. The CDR3 DNA reads as TGTGCCAGCAGTTTGAGGTGGGGGAGGACCGGGCGACCGAGCTCCTACAATGAGCAGTTCTTC.

J is TRBJ2-7 and V is TRBV7-2, with D possibly TRBD1 on 6 matching bases. The CDR3 is 15 amino acids. CDR1 is SGHTA, CDR2 FQGNSA, per germline. The germline V and J ends were trimmed by 5 bases and 1 base, with 15 bases remaining between them. The CDR3 DNA reads TGTGCCAGCAGCCCAGGACAGCTAAATTCCTACGAGCAGTACTTC. Its protein product is CASSPGQLNSYEQYF.

The chain uses TRBV6-5 and TRBJ2-7; possibly TRBD1 for D (5 bases). Per the germline V gene, CDR1 is MNHEY and CDR2 is SVGAGI. The CDR3 contains 15 residues. Trimming left V 0 bases short and J 6 bases short, with 15 bases between. The CDR3 sequence is CASSYSLGDSGEQYF. CDR3 coding DNA: TGTGCCAGCAGTTACTCGTTAGGGGATAGTGGCGAGCAGTACTTC.

Written as DNA, the CDR3 is TGTGCCAGCAGTGAAGGGGGGACAGGAATAAATCAGCCCCAGCATTTT. Translating gives CASSEGGTGINQPQHF. The rearrangement joins TRBV6-4 to TRBJ1-5, with TRBD1 matching 8 bases. J lost 4 bases, V lost 3 bases, and 8 bases had no gene match. CDR1 is MRHNA, CDR2 SNTAGT, per germline. The CDR3 runs to 16 residues.

The V call is TRBV4-1, the J call TRBJ1-3; no definite D call. V was pared by 0 bases and J by 3 bases, with 15 bases between. CDR1 is MGHRA, CDR2 YSYEKL, per germline. The CDR3 consists of 17 residues. This chain's CDR3 is CASSQENEGVGGNTIYF. CDR3 coding DNA: TGCGCCAGCAGCCAAGAAAACGAGGGAGTAGGTGGAAACACCATATATTTT.

The chain combines TRBV29-1 with TRBJ2-2; 7 bases agree with TRBD1. This CDR3 comprises 13 residues. Germline CDR1 is SQVTM and CDR2 is ANQGSEA. The trim removed 3 bases at V and 7 bases at J, leaving 5 bases unmatched. The CDR3 sequence is CSVDRQGVGELFF. CDR3 DNA sequence: TGCAGCGTTGACCGACAGGGTGTCGGGGAGCTGTTTTTT.

The J gene is TRBJ2-3, the V gene TRBV21-1; the D call TRBD2 from the table was never checked on the DNA. TRBV21-1 is termed a pseudogene. This CDR3 comprises 17 residues. This CDR3 reads CASSKGGSSPGTDTQYF. CDR3 nucleotides: TGTGCCAGCAGCAAAGGAGGAAGTTCGCCGGGCACAGATACGCAGTATTTT.

The rearrangement uses TRBV25-1 and TRBJ1-4; D call uncertain. With 3 bases removed from V and 7 bases from J, the gap between germline ends came to 15 bases. Germline CDR1 MGHDK, CDR2 SYGVNS. This CDR3 spans 15 amino acids. This CDR3 is CASSEGGWSGEKLFF. Written as DNA, the CDR3 is TGTGCCAGCAGTGAGGGTGGCTGGAGCGGTGAAAAACTGTTTTTT.

The chain uses TRBV4-1 and TRBJ2-1; 8 positions match TRBD2. V was clipped by 1 base and J by 4 bases; unmatched bases: 6. Germline loops: CDR1 MGHRA, CDR2 YSYEKL. The CDR3 has 16 residues. In DNA, the CDR3 is TGCGCCAGCAGCCAAGGATTCCAGCGGGGGTACAATGAGCAGTTCTTC. Residues: CASSQGFQRGYNEQFF.